This T cell receptor beta chain was recorded in a study of chemoradiotherapy in HPV16-positive cancers. Generated by immunoSEQ multiplex PCR, the TCRdb table keeps only in-frame clones and is missing some. The sample includes some 4,700 clones, over 70% of them seen just once. CDR1 and CDR2 (germline): MRHNA, SNTAGT. There are 15 residues in the CDR3. Trimming removed 3 bases from V and 6 bases from J; junction bases left unmatched: 1. Over chemoradiotherapy, repertoires were sampled more than once. This chain uses TRBV6-4 with TRBJ2-1; TRBD2 matches 14 bases. The sample in question was tumor tissue, obtained from a patient who underwent chemoradiotherapy. This clonotype was sampled from a human donor with HPV-associated anogenital cancer. In nucleotides, the CDR3 is TGTGCCAGCAGTGAAGGGACTAGCGGGAGCAATGAGCAGTTCTTC. Its protein product is CASSEGTSGSNEQFF.